The 16 T cell receptor beta chains presented below share a single source sample, sequenced in a study of T cell responses to AZD1222 COVID-19 vaccine. Profiled with immunoSEQ multiplex PCR; TCRdb holds only in-frame clones, not every one. In the table there are around 90,000 clones, 90% to 95% of which are singletons. The input for sequencing was peripheral blood, taken on day 0 of MenACWY control vaccination. The receptors here all came from an adult in good health.

The V call is TRBV15, the J call TRBJ1-4; D is ambiguous. Germline lookup yields CDR1 LNHNV and CDR2 YYDKDF (reference sequence). Trimming shortened V by 5 bases and J by 0 bases, and 7 bases separated the two germline ends. This CDR3 has 14 residues. The CDR3 DNA is TGTGCCACCAGCCCGACCGCAACTAATGAAAAACTGTTTTTT. Protein product: CATSPTATNEKLFF.

In its sample, this clone was seen once. J is TRBJ2-3 and V is TRBV10-1; 10 bases align to TRBD2. Germline CDR1 is WNHNN and CDR2 is SYGVQD (reference sequence). There are 17 residues in the CDR3. J was trimmed by 0 bases and V by 3 bases; bases with no gene match: 6. CDR3 coding DNA: TGCGCCAGCAGTGAAGGATGGGGACTAGCGAGCACAGATACGCAGTATTTT. Protein: CASSEGWGLASTDTQYF.

The genes are TRBV18 and TRBJ2-7; 7 nucleotides align to TRBD1. This CDR3 has 14 amino acids. CDR1 KGHSH and CDR2 LQKENI come from the germline V gene. The junction had 15 bases not matched to a gene; V was cut back by 6 bases and J by 10 bases. DNA of the CDR3: TGTGCCAGCTCTGGGACAGAAACATCGTTGGGACAGTACTTC. This gives the protein CASSGTETSLGQYF.

The V gene is TRBV5-1, the J gene TRBJ2-3; maybe TRBD1 (5 bases). The length of the CDR3 is 15 residues. The V end lost 4 bases, the J end lost 4 bases, and 16 bases lay between the germline ends. From germline, CDR1 is SGHRS and CDR2 YFSETQ. The CDR3 nucleotides are TGCGCCAGCAGCCCGGACCTTCCAGGGCCAGATACGCAGTATTTT. This encodes CASSPDLPGPDTQYF.

V is TRBV24-1 and J is TRBJ2-5; 9 bases are a match to TRBD2. The length of the CDR3 is 15 residues. The germline V gene has CDR1 KGHDR and CDR2 SFDVKD. The V gene end was trimmed by 3 bases and the J gene end by 2 bases; junction bases not matched to a gene: 3. In nucleotides, the CDR3 is TGTGCCACCAGTGATAGAGCGGGGGGTCAAGAGACCCAGTACTTC. Its translation is CATSDRAGGQETQYF.

The chain couples TRBV28 to TRBJ2-1; 10 bases fit TRBD2. The CDR3 sequence is 15 residues long. V shed 8 bases, J shed 6 bases, and the junction held 10 bases outside the gene matches. Germline CDR1 reads MDHEN; CDR2 reads SYDVKM. The CDR3 DNA is TGTGCCAGCGCACCTCAGCGGGAGGGCCCCAATGAGCAGTTCTTC. Protein: CASAPQREGPNEQFF.

The rearrangement joins TRBV4-3 to TRBJ2-2, with a weak D call TRBD1 (5 bases). The V and J ends lost 0 bases and 5 bases respectively, with 7 bases between them. The CDR3 is 14 amino acids. Germline CDR1 reads LGHNA; CDR2 reads YSLEER. The CDR3 spells CASSQDRETGELFF. The CDR3 DNA reads as TGCGCCAGCAGCCAAGACAGGGAAACCGGGGAGCTGTTTTTT.

The chain couples TRBV28 to TRBJ2-2, with TRBD1 matching over 9 bases. This CDR3 region has 15 residues. Germline V gene sequence: CDR1 MDHEN, CDR2 SYDVKM. V dropped 8 bases and J dropped 3; count of bases not matched to a gene: 7. The CDR3: CASSTGGYHTGELFF. CDR3 bases: TGTGCCAGCTCTACAGGGGGCTACCACACCGGGGAGCTGTTTTTT.

The CDR3 DNA sequence: TGTGCCAGCAGCTTACTCGGACGCGCGGGAATTTCACCCCTCCACTTT. This codes for CASSLLGRAGISPLHF. The J gene is TRBJ1-6, the V gene TRBV7-2, with no clear D. The CDR3 has 16 residues. V lost 2 bases to trimming and J lost 9 bases, with 17 bases between them. CDR1 SGHTA and CDR2 FQGNSA come from the germline V gene.

This sequence joins TRBV4-3 and TRBJ1-3; D is undetermined. Germline V gene data show CDR1 as LGHNA and CDR2 as YSLEER. V dropped 2 bases and J dropped 4 bases, with 6 bases sitting between them. The CDR3 consists of 13 residues. Here the CDR3 reads CASSQQAGNTIYF. CDR3 sequence (DNA): TGCGCCAGCAGCCAACAAGCGGGAAACACCATATATTTT.

V gene TRBV11-2 combines with J gene TRBJ1-1; D is unresolved. The germline CDR1 and CDR2 sequences are SGHAT and FQNNGV. There are 15 residues in the CDR3. Trimming removed 1 base from V and 1 base from J, with 10 bases in between. CDR3 coding DNA: TGTGCCAGCAGCTTAGTTGGCACCTCGAACACTGAAGCTTTCTTT. It specifies CASSLVGTSNTEAFF.

V and J are TRBV18 and TRBJ2-7; 7 positions match TRBD2. J lost 5 bases, V lost 5 bases, and 6 bases had no gene match. From germline, CDR1 is KGHSH and CDR2 LQKENI. The CDR3 covers 13 residues. CDR3 loop: CASSWRGWDEQYF. CDR3 bases: TGTGCCAGCTCATGGCGGGGGTGGGACGAGCAGTACTTC.

The gene calls are TRBV5-6 and TRBJ1-6; possible D gene TRBD1, 6 bases. This CDR3 spans 19 amino acids. Germline CDR1 reads SGHDT; CDR2 reads YYEEEE. The V gene lost 1 base and the J gene lost 0 bases, with 17 bases spanning the gap. The CDR3 loop reads CASSLSTGTRSSYNSPLHF. In DNA, the CDR3 is TGTGCCAGCAGCTTGTCAACAGGGACACGGAGCTCCTATAATTCACCCCTCCACTTT.

This chain uses TRBV20-1 with TRBJ2-7, with 9 bases fitting TRBD2. After removal of 3 bases from V and 0 bases from J, the junction contained 6 bases not matched to a gene. The CDR3 runs 15 residues. Germline V gene sequence: CDR1 DFQATT, CDR2 SNEGSKA (reference sequence). CDR3 nucleotides: TGCAGTGCTAGTATAGCGGGAGCACGCTCCTACGAGCAGTACTTC. Translating it yields CSASIAGARSYEQYF.

This chain joins TRBV6-5 and TRBJ1-4; D might be TRBD1 (6 bases). This CDR3 spans 12 amino acids. From germline, CDR1 is MNHEY and CDR2 SVGAGI. V was shortened by 10 bases and J by 5 bases, with 11 bases between the two germline ends. CDR3 DNA: TGTGCCACCCGGGACACCAATGAAAAACTGTTTTTT. Protein product: CATRDTNEKLFF.

This clone was counted once. V is TRBV27 and J is TRBJ1-6; 9 positions agree with TRBD1. Germline values: CDR1 MNHEY, CDR2 SMNVEV (reference sequence). J lost 9 bases, V lost 4 bases, and 7 bases had no gene match. There are 15 residues in the CDR3. CDR3 bases: TGTGCCAGCAGTTCACGGACAGGGGAAAGTTCACCCCTCCACTTT. Translation: CASSSRTGESSPLHF.